The clone carrying this T cell receptor (beta chain) occurred a few times. Its antigen is unidentified. The gene symbols are mouse symbols. The read comes to an end 4 residues before the CDR3 does, leaving the germline J gene to fill in the end. Extraction and reverse transcription of RNA yielded cDNA as the sequencing template. Assay used: immunoSEQ multiplex PCR; TCRdb lists only in-frame clones, some missing. Sampling found over 250,000 clones, none seen once. The CDR3 loop spans 12 amino acids. Germline CDR1 is NSHNY and CDR2 is SYGAGN. The data stem from a study of CD8+ T cells in alopecia areata. Pooled cutaneous lymph node cells were sorted using CD4, CD8alpha, NKG2D, NKG2ACE and other markers. Overall study findings and caveats: Lesional scalp displayed greater clonality than normal scalp, most notably in alopecia totalis/universalis.

V usage is TRBV13-1 and J usage is TRBJ1-1, with 8 bases matching TRBD1. The clonotype originates from a C3H/HeJ mouse with alopecia areata. This line is of MHC haplotype H2-k. Material for sequencing was CD4+ T cells sorted from a lymph node. CDR3 protein: CASSVRGREVFF. The part of the CDR3 DNA that was read is TGTGCCAGCAGTGTCAGGGGGCGA.